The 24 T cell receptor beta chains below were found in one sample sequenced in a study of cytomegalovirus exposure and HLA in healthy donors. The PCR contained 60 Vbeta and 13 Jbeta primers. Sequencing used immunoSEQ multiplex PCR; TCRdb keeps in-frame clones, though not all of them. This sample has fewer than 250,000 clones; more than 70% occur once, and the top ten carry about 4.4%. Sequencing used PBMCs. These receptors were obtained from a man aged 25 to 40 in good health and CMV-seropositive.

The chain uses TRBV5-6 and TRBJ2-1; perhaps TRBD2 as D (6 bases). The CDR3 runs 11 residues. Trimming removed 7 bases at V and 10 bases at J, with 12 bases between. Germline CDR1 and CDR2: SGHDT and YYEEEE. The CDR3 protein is CASRYAGEQFF. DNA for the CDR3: TGTGCCAGCCGCTATGCGGGGGAGCAGTTCTTC.

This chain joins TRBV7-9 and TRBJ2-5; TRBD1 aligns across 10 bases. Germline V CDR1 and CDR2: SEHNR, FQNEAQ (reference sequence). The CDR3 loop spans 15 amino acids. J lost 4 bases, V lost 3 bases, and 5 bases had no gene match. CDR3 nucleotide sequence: TGTGCCAGCAGCTTCCGGACAGGGGGAATAGAGACCCAGTACTTC. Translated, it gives CASSFRTGGIETQYF.

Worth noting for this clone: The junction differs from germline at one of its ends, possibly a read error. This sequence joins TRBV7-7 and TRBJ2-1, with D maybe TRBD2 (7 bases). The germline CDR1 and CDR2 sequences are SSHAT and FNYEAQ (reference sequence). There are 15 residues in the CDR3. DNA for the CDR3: TGTGCTAGCAGCTTAGAACGGGGGGCAGGAAATGAGCAGTTCTTC. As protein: CASSLERGAGNEQFF.

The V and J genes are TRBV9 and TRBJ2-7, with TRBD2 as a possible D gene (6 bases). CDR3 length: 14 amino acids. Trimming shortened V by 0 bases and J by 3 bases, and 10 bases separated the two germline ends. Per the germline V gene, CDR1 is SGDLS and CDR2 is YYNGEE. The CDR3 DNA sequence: TGTGCCAGCAGCGTAGTCGGGGGAAGCTACGAGCAGTACTTC. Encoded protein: CASSVVGGSYEQYF. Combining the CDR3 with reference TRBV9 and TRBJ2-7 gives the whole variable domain DSGVTQTPKHLITATGQRVTLRCSPRSGDLSVYWYQQSLDQGLQFLIQYYNGEERAKGNILERFSAQQFPDLHSELNLSSLELGDSALYFCASSVVGGSYEQYFGPGTRLTVT.

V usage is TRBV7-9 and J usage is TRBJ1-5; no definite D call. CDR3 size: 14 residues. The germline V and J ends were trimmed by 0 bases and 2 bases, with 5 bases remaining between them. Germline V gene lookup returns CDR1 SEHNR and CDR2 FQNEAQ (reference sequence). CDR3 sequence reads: CASSLATGNQPQHF. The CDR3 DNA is TGTGCCAGCAGCTTAGCTACAGGCAATCAGCCCCAGCATTTT.

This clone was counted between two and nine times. The CDR3 sequence: CASSLVTTVEQYF. CDR3 nucleotides: TGTGCCAGCAGCTTAGTGACGACTGTCGAGCAGTACTTC. The V call is TRBV7-8, the J call TRBJ2-7; no definite D call. The germline CDR1 and CDR2 sequences are SGHVS and FQNEAQ. The V end was cut by 1 base, the J end by 6 bases, with 10 bases between. The CDR3 consists of 13 residues.

This CDR3 reads CASSLGAEPSYNEQFF. The CDR3 DNA reads as TGTGCCAGCAGCTTGGGAGCGGAACCTTCCTACAATGAGCAGTTCTTC. The chain employs TRBV5-4 and TRBJ2-1, with a tentative D call TRBD2 (5 bases). There are 16 residues in the CDR3. V lost 0 bases to trimming and J lost 1 base, with 11 bases between them. Germline V CDR1 and CDR2: SGHNT, YYREEE (reference sequence).

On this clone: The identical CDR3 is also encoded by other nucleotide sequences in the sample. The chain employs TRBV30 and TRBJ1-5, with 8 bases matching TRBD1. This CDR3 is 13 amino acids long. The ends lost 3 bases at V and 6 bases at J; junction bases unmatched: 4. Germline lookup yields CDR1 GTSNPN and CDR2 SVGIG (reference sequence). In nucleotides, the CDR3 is TGTGCCTGGAGCCGACAGGGGCCTCAGCCCCAGCATTTT. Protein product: CAWSRQGPQPQHF. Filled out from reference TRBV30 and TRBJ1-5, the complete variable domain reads SQTIHQWPATLVQPVGSPLSLECTVEGTSNPNLYWYRQAAGRGLQLLFYSVGIGQISSEVPQNLSASRPQDRQFILSSKKLLLSDSGFYLCAWSRQGPQPQHFGDGTRLSIL.

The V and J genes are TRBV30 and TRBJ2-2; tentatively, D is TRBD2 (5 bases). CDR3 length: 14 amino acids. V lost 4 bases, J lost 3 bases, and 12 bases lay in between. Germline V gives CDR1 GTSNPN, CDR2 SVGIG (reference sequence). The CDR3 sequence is CAWNRGLDTGELFF. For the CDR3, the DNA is TGTGCCTGGAACCGGGGTCTCGACACCGGGGAGCTGTTTTTT.

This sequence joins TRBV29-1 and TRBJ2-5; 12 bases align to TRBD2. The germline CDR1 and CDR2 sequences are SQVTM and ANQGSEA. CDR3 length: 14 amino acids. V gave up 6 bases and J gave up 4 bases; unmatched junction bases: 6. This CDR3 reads CSVLTSGRGETQYF. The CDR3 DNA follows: TGCAGCGTCTTGACTAGCGGGAGAGGAGAGACCCAGTACTTC.

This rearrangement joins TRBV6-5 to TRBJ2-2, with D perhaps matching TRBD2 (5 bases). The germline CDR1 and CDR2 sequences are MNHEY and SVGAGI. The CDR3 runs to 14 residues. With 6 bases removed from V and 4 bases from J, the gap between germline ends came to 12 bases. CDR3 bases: TGTGCCAGCAGCTCCGGACTGATCACCGGGGAGCTGTTTTTT. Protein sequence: CASSSGLITGELFF.

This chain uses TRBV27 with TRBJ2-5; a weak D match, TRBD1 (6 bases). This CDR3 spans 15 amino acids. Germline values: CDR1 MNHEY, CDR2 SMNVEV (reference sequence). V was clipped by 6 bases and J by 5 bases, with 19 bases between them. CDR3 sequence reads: CASSLAMGAWETQYF. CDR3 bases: TGTGCCAGCAGCTTGGCTATGGGGGCTTGGGAGACCCAGTACTTC.

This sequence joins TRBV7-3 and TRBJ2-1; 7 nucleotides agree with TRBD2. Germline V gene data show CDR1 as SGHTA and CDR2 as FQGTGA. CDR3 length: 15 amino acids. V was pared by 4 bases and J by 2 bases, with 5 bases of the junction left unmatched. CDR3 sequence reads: CASSSFAGAYNEQFF. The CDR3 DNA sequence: TGTGCCAGCAGCTCCTTTGCGGGGGCCTACAATGAGCAGTTCTTC.

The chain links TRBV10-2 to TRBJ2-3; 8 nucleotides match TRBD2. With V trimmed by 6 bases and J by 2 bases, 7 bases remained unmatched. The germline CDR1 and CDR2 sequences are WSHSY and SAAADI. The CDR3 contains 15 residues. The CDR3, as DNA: TGCGCCAGCAGCAGCGGGGGACATTACACAGATACGCAGTATTTT. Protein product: CASSSGGHYTDTQYF.

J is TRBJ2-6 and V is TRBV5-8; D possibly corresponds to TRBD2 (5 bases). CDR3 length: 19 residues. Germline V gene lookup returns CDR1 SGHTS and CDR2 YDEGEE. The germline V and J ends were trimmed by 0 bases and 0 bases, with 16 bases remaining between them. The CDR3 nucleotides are TGTGCCAGCAGCTTGGTCGAGGCAGGACTTTACTCTGGGGCCAACGTCCTGACTTTC. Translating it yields CASSLVEAGLYSGANVLTF.

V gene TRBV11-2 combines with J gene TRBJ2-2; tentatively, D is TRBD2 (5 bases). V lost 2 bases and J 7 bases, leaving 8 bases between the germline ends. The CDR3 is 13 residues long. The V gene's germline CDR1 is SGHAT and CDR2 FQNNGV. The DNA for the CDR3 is TGTGCCAGCAGCTTATTTGAGGGCGGGGAGCTGTTTTTT. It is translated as CASSLFEGGELFF.

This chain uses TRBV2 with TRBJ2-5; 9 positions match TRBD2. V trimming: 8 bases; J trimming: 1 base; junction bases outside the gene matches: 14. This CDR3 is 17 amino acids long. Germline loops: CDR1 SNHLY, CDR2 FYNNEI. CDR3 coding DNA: TGTGCCAGCTACTACCGAAAAGCGGGGGGCCTCCAAGAGACCCAGTACTTC. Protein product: CASYYRKAGGLQETQYF.

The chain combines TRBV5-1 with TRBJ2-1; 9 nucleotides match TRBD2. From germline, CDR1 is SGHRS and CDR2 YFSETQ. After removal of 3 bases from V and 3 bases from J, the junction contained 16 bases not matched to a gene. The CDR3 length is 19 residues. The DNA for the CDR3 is TGCGCCAGCAGCTACGACTTGCGGGAGGGGAGATTAGGCTACAATGAGCAGTTCTTC. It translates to CASSYDLREGRLGYNEQFF.

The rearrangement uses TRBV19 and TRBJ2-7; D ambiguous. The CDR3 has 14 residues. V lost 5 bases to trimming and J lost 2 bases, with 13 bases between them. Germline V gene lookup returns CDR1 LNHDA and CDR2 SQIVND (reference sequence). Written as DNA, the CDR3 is TGTGCCAGTAGTCAAGGAGAAATAACCTACGAGCAGTACTTC. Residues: CASSQGEITYEQYF.

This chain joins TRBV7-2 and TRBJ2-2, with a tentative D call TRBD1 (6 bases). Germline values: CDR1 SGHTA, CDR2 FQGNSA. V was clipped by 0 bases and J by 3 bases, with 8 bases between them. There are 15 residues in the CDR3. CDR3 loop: CASSLARGDTGELFF. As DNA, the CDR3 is TGTGCCAGCAGCTTAGCCAGGGGCGACACCGGGGAGCTGTTTTTT.

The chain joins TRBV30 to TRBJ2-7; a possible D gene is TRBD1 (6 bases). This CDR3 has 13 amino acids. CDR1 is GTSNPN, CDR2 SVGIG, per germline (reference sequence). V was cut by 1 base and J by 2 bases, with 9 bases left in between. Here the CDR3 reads CAWSEGGPYEQYF. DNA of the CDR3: TGTGCCTGGAGTGAAGGGGGTCCCTACGAGCAGTACTTC.

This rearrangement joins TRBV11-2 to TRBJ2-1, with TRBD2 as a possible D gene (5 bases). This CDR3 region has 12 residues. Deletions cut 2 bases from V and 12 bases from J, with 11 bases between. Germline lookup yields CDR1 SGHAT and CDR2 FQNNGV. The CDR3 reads CASSLTGIAQFF. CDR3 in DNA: TGTGCCAGCAGCTTAACGGGGATAGCGCAGTTCTTC.

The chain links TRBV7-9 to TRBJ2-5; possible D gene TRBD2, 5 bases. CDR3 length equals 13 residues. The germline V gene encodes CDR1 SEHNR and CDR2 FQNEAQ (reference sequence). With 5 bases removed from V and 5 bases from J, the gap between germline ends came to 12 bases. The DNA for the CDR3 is TGTGCCAGCAGCCCCGGGCAGCGGGAGACCCAGTACTTC. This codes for CASSPGQRETQYF.

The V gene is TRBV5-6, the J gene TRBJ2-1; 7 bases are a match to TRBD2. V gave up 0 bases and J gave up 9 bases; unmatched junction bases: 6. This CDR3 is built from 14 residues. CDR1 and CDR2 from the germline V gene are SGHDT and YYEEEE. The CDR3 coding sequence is TGTGCCAGCAGCTTGGGGGGGGGTTGGTTTGAGCAGTTCTTC. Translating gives CASSLGGGWFEQFF.